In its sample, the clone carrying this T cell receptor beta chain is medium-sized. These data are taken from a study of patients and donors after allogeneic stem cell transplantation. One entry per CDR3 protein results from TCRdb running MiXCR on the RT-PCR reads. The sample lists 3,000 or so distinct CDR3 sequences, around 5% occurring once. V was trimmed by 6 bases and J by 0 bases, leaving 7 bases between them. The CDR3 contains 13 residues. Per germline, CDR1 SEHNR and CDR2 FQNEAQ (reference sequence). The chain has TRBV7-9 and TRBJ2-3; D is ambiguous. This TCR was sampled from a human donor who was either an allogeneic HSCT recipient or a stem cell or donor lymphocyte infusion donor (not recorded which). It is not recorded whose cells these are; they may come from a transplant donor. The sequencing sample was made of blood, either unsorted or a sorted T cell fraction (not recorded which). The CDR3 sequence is CASRPKSTDTQYF. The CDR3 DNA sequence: TGTGCCAGCAGGCCGAAGAGCACAGATACGCAGTATTTT. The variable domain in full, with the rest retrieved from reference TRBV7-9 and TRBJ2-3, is DTGVSQNPRHKITKRGQNVTFRCDPISEHNRLYWYRQTLGQGPEFLTYFQNEAQLEKSRLLSDRFSAERPKGSFSTLEIQRTEQGDSAMYLCASRPKSTDTQYFGPGTRLTVL.